Shown below are 30 T cell receptor beta chains from a single sample sequenced in a study of T-cell memory formation after mild COVID-19. TCRdb independently ran MiXCR on the 5' RACE reads; one entry per CDR3 protein. The data show 90,000 to 120,000 distinct CDR3 sequences, 8.5% to 14% seen once. Input material: PBMCs or a T cell subset sorted from them (not recorded which). The receptor set was obtained from a man younger than 30 who had mild COVID-19 (a few samples of this study predate the infection). Cell type and time point are not known.

Written as DNA, the CDR3 is TGTGCCAGCCTTTCCTACGAGCAGTACGTC. As protein: CASLSYEQYV. The chain carries TRBV3-2 and TRBJ2-7. TRBV3-2 is tagged as a pseudogene. This CDR3 is 10 amino acids long.

CDR3 residues: CASSSRLAGSSYNEQFF. CDR3 sequence (DNA): TGTGCCAGCAGTTCCCGACTAGCGGGATCCTCCTACAATGAGCAGTTCTTC. The V gene is TRBV28, the J gene TRBJ2-1; 11 nucleotides agree with TRBD2. Germline lookup yields CDR1 MDHEN and CDR2 SYDVKM. V shed 4 bases and J 0 bases; nucleotides not matched to a gene: 5. This CDR3 comprises 17 residues.

This clonotype was counted only a few times. The chain is built from TRBV6-2 or TRBV6-3 and TRBJ2-7, with D perhaps given as TRBD1 or TRBD2 (5 bases each). The CDR3 length is 12 residues. Trimming stripped 6 bases from V and 7 bases from J, with 13 bases between. The germline V gene has CDR1 MNHEY and CDR2 SVGEGT. The CDR3 here is CASRNRGEEQYF. The CDR3 nucleotides are TGTGCCAGCAGGAATCGGGGCGAAGAGCAGTACTTC.

This clonotype showed up many times. The chain couples TRBV29-1 to TRBJ2-5; D tentatively reads TRBD1 or TRBD2 (6 bases each). The germline V gene has CDR1 SQVTM and CDR2 ANQGSEA. Trimming left V 6 bases short and J 5 bases short, with 19 bases between. This CDR3 is 14 amino acids long. The CDR3 loop is CSVVPPGAGETQYF. The DNA of the CDR3 is TGCAGCGTGGTCCCCCCGGGGGCGGGGGAGACCCAGTACTTC.

This clonotype was seen repeatedly, ten times or more. The chain employs TRBV27 and TRBJ1-1; D is unresolved. V was pared by 2 bases and J by 0 bases, with 4 bases between. CDR3 length: 13 residues. Per the germline V gene, CDR1 is MNHEY and CDR2 is SMNVEV (reference sequence). The CDR3 DNA follows: TGTGCCAGCAGTTTAACGATGAACACTGAAGCTTTCTTT. The encoded protein is CASSLTMNTEAFF.

This clonotype was recorded a few times. The V gene is TRBV4-3, the J gene TRBJ2-7, with TRBD2 matching over 7 bases. In germline, CDR1 is LGHNA, CDR2 YSLEER. V was clipped by 0 bases and J by 6 bases; unmatched bases: 8. The CDR3 covers 15 residues. The CDR3 nucleotides read TGCGCCAGCAGCCAAGAAGATAGGGAGGGCTCCGAGCAGTACTTC. The encoded protein is CASSQEDREGSEQYF.

This clonotype was counted between two and nine times. The CDR3 coding sequence is TGTGCCAGCAGCGGACAGGGACCTAATTCACCCCTCCACTTT. This codes for CASSGQGPNSPLHF. V and J are TRBV5-5 and TRBJ1-6; 8 positions match TRBD1. The V segment lost 4 bases and the J segment 6 bases; nucleotides outside the gene matches: 3. This CDR3 region has 14 residues. The germline V gene has CDR1 SGHKS and CDR2 YYEKEE (reference sequence).

This sequence joins TRBV20-1 and TRBJ2-5; D remains ambiguous. Trimming shortened V by 6 bases and J by 2 bases, and 13 bases separated the two germline ends. The CDR3 has 13 amino acids. Germline lookup yields CDR1 DFQATT and CDR2 SNEGSKA (reference sequence). The CDR3 DNA follows: TGCAGTGCGGAGACGGGCCTTCAAGAGACCCAGTACTTC. Translating gives CSAETGLQETQYF.

In this sample, this clonotype turned up many times. This chain joins TRBV29-1 and TRBJ2-7; D not resolved. Trimming cost V 7 bases and J 5 bases, with 15 bases left between them. The CDR3 loop spans 12 amino acids. Germline loops: CDR1 SQVTM, CDR2 ANQGSEA. The CDR3 DNA reads TGCAGCGCTAACTCAGGTACCAACGAGCAGTACTTC. This translates into CSANSGTNEQYF.

The chain combines TRBV4-1 with TRBJ2-3; D possibly matches TRBD1 or TRBD2 (5 bases each). CDR3 length: 16 residues. Germline V gene sequence: CDR1 MGHRA, CDR2 YSYEKL. Trimming stripped 7 bases from V and 4 bases from J, with 21 bases between. CDR3 in DNA: TGCGCCAGCAAGGGTGTCCGGGACGGAAGGGCAGATACGCAGTATTTT. Its translation is CASKGVRDGRADTQYF.

This chain connects TRBV15 to TRBJ2-2; TRBD2 is a possible D gene (5 bases). V was pared by 0 bases and J by 6 bases, with 11 bases between. CDR3 length equals 15 residues. Germline V gene data show CDR1 as LNHNV and CDR2 as YYDKDF (reference sequence). CDR3 nucleotide sequence: TGTGCCACCAGCAGAGATCTAGTGAGGGCCGGGGAGCTGTTTTTT. It specifies CATSRDLVRAGELFF. Full variable domain (rest looked up from reference TRBV15 and TRBJ2-2): DAMVIQNPRYQVTQFGKPVTLSCSQTLNHNVMYWYQQKSSQAPKLLFHYYDKDFNNEADTPDNFQSRRPNTSFCFLDIRSPGLGDTAMYLCATSRDLVRAGELFFGEGSRLTVL.

There are a few counts of this clonotype. The J gene is TRBJ2-1, the V gene TRBV9; 9 nucleotides line up with TRBD2. The V and J ends lost 0 bases and 8 bases, in that order; junction bases with no gene match: 12. This CDR3 spans 17 amino acids. Per the germline V gene, CDR1 is SGDLS and CDR2 is YYNGEE. CDR3 bases: TGTGCCAGCAGCGTAGAGGGTCTCGGCGGGGGGGCTTATGAGCAGTTCTTC. This encodes CASSVEGLGGGAYEQFF.

The V call is TRBV19, the J call TRBJ1-1, with TRBD1 matching 11 bases. Per germline, CDR1 LNHDA and CDR2 SQIVND (reference sequence). This CDR3 spans 13 amino acids. V gave up 5 bases and J gave up 7 bases; unmatched junction bases: 3. This CDR3 reads CASSAGTGGEAFF. DNA of the CDR3: TGTGCCAGTAGTGCCGGGACAGGGGGTGAAGCTTTCTTT.

J is TRBJ2-5 and V is TRBV9; D is unresolved. This CDR3 spans 13 amino acids. Trimming stripped 0 bases from V and 1 base from J, with 4 bases between. CDR1 and CDR2 from the germline V gene are SGDLS and YYNGEE. CDR3 sequence: CASSVDPQETQYF. The CDR3 coding sequence is TGTGCCAGCAGCGTAGACCCCCAAGAGACCCAGTACTTC.

The rearrangement joins TRBV15 to TRBJ2-1; D is undetermined. The germline V gene encodes CDR1 LNHNV and CDR2 YYDKDF (reference sequence). CDR3 length: 10 residues. V shed 6 bases and J shed 7 bases, with 4 bases lying between them. The CDR3 loop reads CATRTNEQFF. CDR3 nucleotide sequence: TGTGCCACCAGGACGAATGAGCAGTTCTTC. The full variable domain, in which reference TRBV15 and TRBJ2-1 provide the parts outside the CDR3, is DAMVIQNPRYQVTQFGKPVTLSCSQTLNHNVMYWYQQKSSQAPKLLFHYYDKDFNNEADTPDNFQSRRPNTSFCFLDIRSPGLGDTAMYLCATRTNEQFFGPGTRLTVL.

A few counts support this clonotype. The chain combines TRBV5-1 with TRBJ2-4; D call uncertain. The CDR3 is 13 amino acids. CDR1 and CDR2 (germline): SGHRS, YFSETQ. V was cut by 0 bases and J by 7 bases, with 8 bases left in between. As DNA, the CDR3 is TGCGCCAGCAGCTTGGCCCTCCGGAACATTCAGTACTTC. This gives the protein CASSLALRNIQYF.

V usage is TRBV9 and J usage is TRBJ2-7, with 8 positions matching TRBD2. This CDR3 spans 13 amino acids. The J segment lost 3 bases and the V segment lost 3 bases, leaving 2 bases of the junction unmatched. From germline, CDR1 is SGDLS and CDR2 YYNGEE. The CDR3 here is CASSAGRGYEQYF. The CDR3 DNA follows: TGTGCCAGCAGCGCCGGGAGGGGCTACGAGCAGTACTTC.

This chain uses TRBV20-1 with TRBJ2-5, with 8 bases that match TRBD1. The CDR3 consists of 15 residues. Germline lookup yields CDR1 DFQATT and CDR2 SNEGSKA (reference sequence). V was pared by 5 bases and J by 4 bases, with 12 bases of the junction left unmatched. The CDR3 DNA is TGCAGTGCTTCCGACGAACAGGGGGACGGAGAGACCCAGTACTTC. It translates to CSASDEQGDGETQYF.

The chain joins TRBV5-1 to TRBJ2-1; 14 bases match TRBD2. The length of the CDR3 is 14 residues. V trimming: 4 bases; J trimming: 12 bases; junction bases outside the gene matches: 6. Per germline, CDR1 SGHRS and CDR2 YFSETQ. In nucleotides, the CDR3 is TGCGCCAGCAGCCCGTCCGGGACTAGCGGGGGGCAGTTCTTC. This codes for CASSPSGTSGGQFF.

The rearrangement links TRBV5-6 to TRBJ1-2; no clear D gene. The CDR3 has 15 amino acids. Trimming took off 0 bases at V and 3 bases at J, with 12 bases between the two ends. CDR1 and CDR2 from the germline V gene are SGHDT and YYEEEE. DNA for the CDR3: TGTGCCAGCAGCTTGGAGCACCCGCCTTACTATGGCTACACCTTC. Translated: CASSLEHPPYYGYTF.

This clonotype was seen only a few times. This sequence joins TRBV13 and TRBJ1-1; TRBD1 might be the D (6 bases). The germline CDR1 and CDR2 sequences are PRHDT and FYEKMQ (reference sequence). Trimming stripped 6 bases from V and 7 bases from J, with 15 bases between. The CDR3 is 13 amino acids. The CDR3 loop is CASSPDSRFEAFF. Written as DNA, the CDR3 is TGTGCCAGCAGTCCGGACAGCCGGTTTGAAGCTTTCTTT. Drawing the rest from reference TRBV13 and TRBJ1-1, the complete variable domain is AAGVIQSPRHLIKEKRETATLKCYPIPRHDTVYWYQQGPGQDPQFLISFYEKMQSDKGSIPDRFSAQQFSDYHSELNMSSLELGDSALYFCASSPDSRFEAFFGQGTRLTVV.

The chain links TRBV5-5 to TRBJ1-1; maybe TRBD1 (6 bases). CDR3 length: 13 residues. V dropped 0 bases and J dropped 7 bases, with 10 bases sitting between them. Germline CDR1 SGHKS, CDR2 YYEKEE (reference sequence). The chain's CDR3 is CASSLESGVEAFF. In DNA form, the CDR3 reads TGTGCCAGCAGCTTGGAGTCAGGGGTTGAAGCTTTCTTT. Full variable domain (outside the CDR3, taken from reference TRBV5-5 and TRBJ1-1): DAGVTQSPTHLIKTRGQQVTLRCSPISGHKSVSWYQQVLGQGPQFIFQYYEKEERGRGNFPDRFSARQFPNYSSELNVNALLLGDSALYLCASSLESGVEAFFGQGTRLTVV.

This clonotype has just a few counts. The J gene is TRBJ2-2, the V gene TRBV7-6, with a possible D match to TRBD2 (7 bases). Per the germline V gene, CDR1 is SGHVS and CDR2 is FNYEAQ. Trimming shortened V by 5 bases and J by 1 base, and 14 bases separated the two germline ends. This CDR3 region has 16 residues. The CDR3 region has the DNA TGTGCCAGCAGCCTAGTAGGGGGGGAGAACACCGGGGAGCTGTTTTTT. Residues: CASSLVGGENTGELFF. Drawing the rest from reference TRBV7-6 and TRBJ2-2, the complete variable domain is GAGVSQSPRYKVTKRGQDVALRCDPISGHVSLYWYRQALGQGPEFLTYFNYEAQQDKSGLPNDRFSAERPEGSISTLTIQRTEQRDSAMYRCASSLVGGENTGELFFGEGSRLTVL.

This clonotype has only a few counts. This chain joins TRBV5-6 and TRBJ2-2, with D perhaps being TRBD1 or TRBD2 (6 bases each). Germline loops: CDR1 SGHDT, CDR2 YYEEEE. There are 18 residues in the CDR3. V lost 0 bases and J 5 bases, leaving 20 bases between the germline ends. The CDR3 is CASSLGLLRGRRTGELFF. As DNA, the CDR3 is TGTGCCAGCAGCTTGGGCCTACTACGGGGGCGAAGGACCGGGGAGCTGTTTTTT.

This clonotype showed up just a few times. V gene TRBV28 combines with J gene TRBJ2-1; either TRBD1 or TRBD2 may supply D (5 bases each). The CDR3 is made up of 15 amino acids. In germline, CDR1 is MDHEN, CDR2 SYDVKM. Trimming left V 9 bases short and J 2 bases short, with 17 bases between. The DNA for the CDR3 is TGTGCCAGTGGACTGGGGACGGGGACCTACAATGAGCAGTTCTTC. Amino acids: CASGLGTGTYNEQFF.

This clonotype has more than one count but fewer than ten. The V gene is TRBV3-1, the J gene TRBJ1-1; possibly TRBD1 for D (5 bases). CDR1 is LGHDT and CDR2 is YNNKEL in the germline V gene (reference sequence). V was cut by 1 base and J by 8 bases, with 11 bases left in between. The CDR3 spans 13 residues. CDR3 sequence: CASSQGRTTEAFF. DNA of the CDR3: TGTGCCAGCAGCCAAGGCAGGACAACCGAAGCTTTCTTT. Using reference TRBV3-1 and TRBJ1-1 for the parts outside the CDR3, the full variable domain is DTAVSQTPKYLVTQMGNDKSIKCEQNLGHDTMYWYKQDSKKFLKIMFSYNNKELIINETVPNRFSPKSPDKAHLNLHINSLELGDSAVYFCASSQGRTTEAFFGQGTRLTVV.

This clonotype was seen ten or more times. The V and J genes are TRBV4-1 and TRBJ2-7; a possible D gene is TRBD2 (5 bases). The V gene lost 1 base and the J gene lost 4 bases, with 11 bases spanning the gap. The CDR3 spans 14 residues. The germline CDR1 and CDR2 sequences are MGHRA and YSYEKL. Written as DNA, the CDR3 is TGCGCCAGCAGCCAAGTAGGTAGCGAGTACGAGCAGTACTTC. This translates into CASSQVGSEYEQYF.

The gene calls are TRBV7-6 and TRBJ1-1, with unresolved D. The germline gives CDR1 SGHVS, CDR2 FNYEAQ. The ends were cut back, 5 bases at V and 3 bases at J, with 10 bases in the middle. The CDR3 length is 13 residues. The CDR3 is CASSLNVHTEAFF. CDR3 in DNA: TGTGCCAGCAGCCTTAATGTCCACACTGAAGCTTTCTTT.

This clonotype was counted at least ten times. V is TRBV5-5 and J is TRBJ2-3; the match to TRBD2 covers 13 bases. Looked up from germline, CDR1 is SGHKS and CDR2 is YYEKEE (reference sequence). The CDR3 sequence is 22 residues long. J was trimmed by 0 bases and V by 1 base; bases with no gene match: 17. The CDR3: CASSLRRGTGLAGPTSTDTQYF. CDR3 sequence (DNA): TGTGCCAGCAGCTTGAGGAGGGGTACGGGACTAGCGGGGCCAACCAGCACAGATACGCAGTATTTT.

In this sample, this clonotype turned up a few times. V and J are TRBV7-9 and TRBJ2-5; 7 nucleotides match TRBD2. The CDR3 sequence is 16 residues long. CDR1 SEHNR and CDR2 FQNEAQ come from the germline V gene (reference sequence). The trim removed 5 bases at V and 2 bases at J, leaving 11 bases unmatched. CDR3: CASSPSKGRVQETQYF. CDR3 nucleotide sequence: TGTGCCAGCAGCCCGAGTAAGGGGAGGGTACAAGAGACCCAGTACTTC.